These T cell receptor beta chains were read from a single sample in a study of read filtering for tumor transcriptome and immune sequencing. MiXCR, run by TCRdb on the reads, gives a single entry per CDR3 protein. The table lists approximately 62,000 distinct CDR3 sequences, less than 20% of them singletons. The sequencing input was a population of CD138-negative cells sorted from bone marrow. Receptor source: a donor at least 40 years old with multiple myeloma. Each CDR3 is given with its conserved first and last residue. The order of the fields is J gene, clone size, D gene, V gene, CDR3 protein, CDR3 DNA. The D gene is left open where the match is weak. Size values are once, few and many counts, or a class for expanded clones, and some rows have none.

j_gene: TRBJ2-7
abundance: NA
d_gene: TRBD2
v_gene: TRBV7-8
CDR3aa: CASSLGPGLVGYEQYF
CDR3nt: TGTGCCAGCAGCTTAGGTCCGGGACTAGTTGGCTACGAGCAGTACTTC

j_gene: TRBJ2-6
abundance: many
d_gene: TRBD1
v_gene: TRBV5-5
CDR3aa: CASSRIGQGATGANVLTF
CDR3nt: TGTGCCAGCAGCCGAATCGGACAGGGAGCCACTGGGGCCAACGTCCTGACTTTC

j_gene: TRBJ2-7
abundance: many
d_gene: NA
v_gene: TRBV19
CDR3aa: CASSIGEGKRRNEQYF
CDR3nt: TGTGCCAGTAGTATAGGAGAGGGGAAGAGGAGAAACGAGCAGTACTTC

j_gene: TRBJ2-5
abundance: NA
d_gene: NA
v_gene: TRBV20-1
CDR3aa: CSARSGFQETQYF
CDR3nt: TGCAGTGCTAGAAGCGGTTTTCAAGAGACCCAGTACTTC

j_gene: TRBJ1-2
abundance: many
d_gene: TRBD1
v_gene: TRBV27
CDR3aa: CASSLGTAYGYTF
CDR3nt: TGTGCCAGCAGTTTGGGGACAGCTTATGGCTACACCTTC

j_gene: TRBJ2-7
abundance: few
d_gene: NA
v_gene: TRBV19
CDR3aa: CASSINRDYEQYF
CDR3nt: TGTGCCAGTAGTATAAACAGGGATTACGAGCAGTACTTC

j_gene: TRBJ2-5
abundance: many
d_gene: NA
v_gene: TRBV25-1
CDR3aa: CASSEPRVQETQYF
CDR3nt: TGTGCCAGCAGTGAACCTCGGGTACAAGAGACCCAGTACTTC

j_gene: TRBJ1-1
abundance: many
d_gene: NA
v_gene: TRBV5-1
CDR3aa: CASSLVLGEAFF
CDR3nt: TGCGCCAGCAGCTTGGTGCTTGGTGAAGCTTTCTTT

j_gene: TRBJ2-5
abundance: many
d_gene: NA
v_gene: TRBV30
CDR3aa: CAWSQTGQETQYF
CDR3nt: TGTGCCTGGAGTCAAACAGGGCAAGAGACCCAGTACTTC

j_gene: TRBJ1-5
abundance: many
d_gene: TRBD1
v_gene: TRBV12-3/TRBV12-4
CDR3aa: CASSRDRGDQPQHF
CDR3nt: TGTGCCAGCAGCCGAGACAGGGGAGATCAGCCCCAGCATTTT

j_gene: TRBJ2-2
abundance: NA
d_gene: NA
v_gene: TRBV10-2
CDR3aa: CASRSPGSSTTGELFF
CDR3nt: TGCGCCAGCAGATCTCCCGGGAGTTCGACCACCGGGGAGCTGTTTTTT

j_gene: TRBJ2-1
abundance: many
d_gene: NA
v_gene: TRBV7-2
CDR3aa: CASSEGLAYNEQFF
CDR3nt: TGTGCCAGCAGCGAAGGACTCGCCTACAATGAGCAGTTCTTC

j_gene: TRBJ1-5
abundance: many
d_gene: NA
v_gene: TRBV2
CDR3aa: CASRQDTANQPQHF
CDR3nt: TGTGCCAGCAGACAGGACACGGCCAATCAGCCCCAGCATTTT

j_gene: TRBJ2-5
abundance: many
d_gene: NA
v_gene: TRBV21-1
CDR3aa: CASSAGAGGSEETQYF
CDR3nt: TGTGCCAGCAGCGCTGGGGCGGGGGGGTCCGAAGAGACCCAGTACTTC

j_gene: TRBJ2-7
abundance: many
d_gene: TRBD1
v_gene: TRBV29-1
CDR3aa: CSARGTGGLYEQYF
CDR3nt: TGCAGCGCCAGGGGGACAGGGGGCCTATACGAGCAGTACTTC

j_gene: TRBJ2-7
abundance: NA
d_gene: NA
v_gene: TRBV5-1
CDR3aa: CASRPRADTYEQYF
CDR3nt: TGCGCCAGCCGCCCAAGGGCAGACACCTACGAGCAGTACTTC

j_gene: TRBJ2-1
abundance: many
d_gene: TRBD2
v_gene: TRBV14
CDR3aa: CASSRLVLAGVDEQFF
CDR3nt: TGTGCCAGCAGCCGACTAGTACTAGCGGGAGTTGATGAGCAGTTCTTC

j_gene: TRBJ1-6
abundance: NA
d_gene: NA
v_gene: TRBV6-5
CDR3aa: CAITYGRSGGRPNSPLHF
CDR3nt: TGTGCCATCACTTATGGGCGATCAGGAGGCAGGCCAAATTCACCCCTCCACTTT

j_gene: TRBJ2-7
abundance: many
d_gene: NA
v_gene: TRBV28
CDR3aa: CASSLSQVEGQYF
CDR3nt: TGTGCCAGCAGTTTATCGCAGGTGGAAGGGCAGTACTTC

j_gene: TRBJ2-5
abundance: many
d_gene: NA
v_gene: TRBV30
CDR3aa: CAWSVRKETQYF
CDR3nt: TGTGCCTGGAGCGTAAGAAAAGAGACCCAGTACTTC

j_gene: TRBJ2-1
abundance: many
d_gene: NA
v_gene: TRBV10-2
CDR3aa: CASSEGRAVSEQFF
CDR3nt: TGCGCCAGCAGTGAGGGACGAGCGGTCTCTGAGCAGTTCTTC

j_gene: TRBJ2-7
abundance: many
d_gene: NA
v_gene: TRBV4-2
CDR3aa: CASSQGSSGSSEQYF
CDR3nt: TGTGCCAGCAGCCAAGGTAGTTCTGGCAGCAGCGAGCAGTACTTC

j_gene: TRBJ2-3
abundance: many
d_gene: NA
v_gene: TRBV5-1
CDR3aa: CASSLDPGTVTDTQYF
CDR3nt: TGCGCCAGCAGCTTGGATCCAGGGACGGTCACAGATACGCAGTATTTT

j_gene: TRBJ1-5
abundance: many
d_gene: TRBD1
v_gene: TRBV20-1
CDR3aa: CSARPRPDRGQTNQPQHF
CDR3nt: TGCAGTGCTAGACCAAGGCCCGACAGGGGGCAAACCAATCAGCCCCAGCATTTT

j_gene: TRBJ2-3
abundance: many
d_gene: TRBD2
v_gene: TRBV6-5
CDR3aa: CASSYQLAGEITDTQYF
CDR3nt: TGTGCCAGCAGTTACCAACTAGCGGGGGAGATCACAGATACGCAGTATTTT

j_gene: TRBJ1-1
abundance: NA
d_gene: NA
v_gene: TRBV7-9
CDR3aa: CASCLTGKNTEAFF
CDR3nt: TGTGCCAGCTGCTTAACGGGCAAGAACACTGAAGCCTTCTTT

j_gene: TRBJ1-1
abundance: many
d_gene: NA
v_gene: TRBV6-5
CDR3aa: CASSYRGLNTEAFF
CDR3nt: TGTGCCAGCAGTTACAGGGGTTTGAACACTGAAGCTTTCTTT

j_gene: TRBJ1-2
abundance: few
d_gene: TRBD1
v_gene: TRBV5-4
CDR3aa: CASSLSGGADGYTF
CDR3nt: TGTGCCAGCAGCCTCTCAGGGGGCGCGGATGGCTACACCTTC

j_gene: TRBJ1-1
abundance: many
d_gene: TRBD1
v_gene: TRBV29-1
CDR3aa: CSVEGQGRTEAFF
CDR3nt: TGCAGCGTTGAGGGACAGGGTAGGACTGAAGCTTTCTTT